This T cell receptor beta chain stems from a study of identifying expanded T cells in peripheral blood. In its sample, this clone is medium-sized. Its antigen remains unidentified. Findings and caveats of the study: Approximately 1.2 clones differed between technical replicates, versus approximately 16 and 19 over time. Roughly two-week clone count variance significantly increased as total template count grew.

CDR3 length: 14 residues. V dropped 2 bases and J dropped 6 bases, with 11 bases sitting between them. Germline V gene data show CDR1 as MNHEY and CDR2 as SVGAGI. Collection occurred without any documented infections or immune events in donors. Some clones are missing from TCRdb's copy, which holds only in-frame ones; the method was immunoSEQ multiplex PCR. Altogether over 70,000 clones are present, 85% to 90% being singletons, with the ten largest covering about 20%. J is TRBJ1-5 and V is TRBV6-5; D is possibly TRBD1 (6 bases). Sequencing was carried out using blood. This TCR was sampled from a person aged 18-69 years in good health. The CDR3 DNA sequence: TGTGCCAGCAGTTACCAGGGGTCGGGTCAGCCCCAGCATTTT. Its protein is CASSYQGSGQPQHF.